This TCR beta chain came from a study of blood T cell repertoires in COVID-19. The method was immunoSEQ multiplex PCR; TCRdb's version includes in-frame clones alone and lacks a portion of them. The sample carries more than 95,000 clones, roughly 90% recorded once. The CDR3 loop spans 16 amino acids. V gave up 6 bases and J gave up 0 bases, with 15 bases separating them. Germline V gene lookup returns CDR1 KGHSH and CDR2 LQKENI. This chain connects TRBV18 to TRBJ1-5; D call uncertain. This sequence was found in a human donor in a cohort sampled during active COVID-19. The sequencing sample was made of peripheral blood. The DNA of the CDR3 is TGTGCCAGCTCCCCGCCGGGTGTTTATAGCAATCAGCCCCAGCATTTT. Translating gives CASSPPGVYSNQPQHF. Full variable domain (remainder filled in from reference TRBV18 and TRBJ1-5): NAGVMQNPRHLVRRRGQEARLRCSPMKGHSHVYWYRQLPEEGLKFMVYLQKENIIDESGMPKERFSAEFPKEGPSILRIQQVVRGDSAAYFCASSPPGVYSNQPQHFGDGTRLSIL.